This T cell receptor beta chain was found in a study of blood T cell repertoires in COVID-19. Study-wide background: Acute and convalescent COVID-19 specimens originated in the United States, Italy and Spain. In each case, the material was cDNA or gDNA derived from T cells, B-cell-depleted T cells, or PBMCs.

After removal of 3 bases from V and 6 bases from J, the junction contained 2 bases not matched to a gene. CDR1 is SGHAT and CDR2 is FQNNGV in the germline V gene. This CDR3 has 12 amino acids. Data came from immunoSEQ multiplex PCR; TCRdb stores just in-frame clones and leaves some out. The sample has over 300,000 clones; 80% to 90% are singletons. The specimen sequenced was peripheral blood. This TCR derives from a man in his forties with acute or convalescent COVID-19. The chain recombines TRBV11-2 with TRBJ2-7; 7 nucleotides agree with TRBD1. The CDR3 sequence is CASSFAGGEQYF. The CDR3, as DNA: TGTGCCAGCAGCTTCGCAGGGGGCGAGCAGTACTTC.